This section outlines one T cell receptor (beta chain) sequence together with its context. Generated by immunoSEQ multiplex PCR, the TCRdb table keeps only in-frame clones and is missing some. Counted here are about 640,000 clones, more than 70% occurring once; the ten biggest clones make up approximately 1.8%. This specimen comes from a study of shared clonotypes between healthy human individuals. The sequenced sample was memory CD4+ T cells sorted from blood. Subset here: CD45RA-negative fraction. The receptor's source is a woman aged 25 to 39 in good health.

The CDR3 spells CASSHQGNEQFF. CDR3 DNA sequence: TGTGCCAGCAGCCATCAGGGCAATGAGCAGTTCTTC. The chain joins TRBV6-5 to TRBJ2-1, with a tentative D call TRBD1 (5 bases). V lost 6 bases and J lost 6, with 9 bases in between. The CDR3 runs to 12 residues. CDR1 is MNHEY and CDR2 is SVGAGI in the germline V gene.